This T cell receptor beta chain comes out of a study of identifying expanded T cells in peripheral blood. Collection occurred without any documented infections or immune events in donors. Germline CDR1 and CDR2: SGDLS and YYNGEE. V was cut by 4 bases and J by 4 bases, with 11 bases left in between. The CDR3 is 13 amino acids. The repertoire was sequenced with immunoSEQ multiplex PCR; TCRdb's copy has only in-frame clones and lacks some. This sample carries over 70,000 clones, 70% to 90% of them seen once, and the ten largest clones take 15% to 20%. The rearrangement uses TRBV9 and TRBJ1-1; perhaps TRBD1 as D (5 bases). The sequencing input was blood. The sequence was obtained from a person aged 18 to 75 in good health. This chain's CDR3 is CASSIQVATEAFF. CDR3 nucleotides: TGTGCCAGCAGCATACAGGTGGCCACTGAAGCTTTCTTT.